The 30 T cell receptor beta chains below were found in one sample sequenced in a study of T cells after yellow fever vaccination. Via MiXCR, TCRdb re-called the 5' RACE reads, giving one row per CDR3 protein. The sample records 450,000 to 600,000 distinct CDR3 sequences, 17% being singletons. The sequenced sample was PBMCs, obtained around 5 days after the first yellow fever vaccination. These receptors were taken from a young man who received the YFV17D yellow fever vaccine.

This chain joins TRBV6-2 or TRBV6-3 and TRBJ1-1; TRBD1 is a possible D gene (5 bases). The CDR3 spans 14 residues. V was pared by 4 bases and J by 5 bases, with 14 bases between. Germline-derived CDR1 and CDR2 are MNHEY and SVGEGT. The CDR3 loop is CASSWRPGWTEAFF. As DNA, the CDR3 is TGTGCCAGCAGTTGGCGCCCAGGGTGGACTGAAGCTTTCTTT.

The chain recombines TRBV6-2 or TRBV6-3 with TRBJ2-5; weak D call: TRBD1 (5 bases). V lost 6 bases, J lost 4 bases, and 15 bases lay in between. CDR3 length: 14 amino acids. CDR1 is MNHEY, CDR2 SVGEGT, per germline. Written as DNA, the CDR3 is TGTGCCAGCAGCCAAACAGGAATCCCAGAGACCCAGTACTTC. Protein: CASSQTGIPETQYF.

This chain uses TRBV6-5 with TRBJ1-6; D is perhaps TRBD1 (6 bases). This CDR3 is built from 19 residues. CDR1 and CDR2 (germline): MNHEY, SVGAGI. Trimming left V 4 bases short and J 5 bases short, with 24 bases between. The CDR3 sequence: CASSSAMGAMPRDNSPLHF. The CDR3, as DNA: TGTGCCAGCAGTTCAGCCATGGGGGCGATGCCGAGGGATAATTCACCCCTCCACTTT.

The chain links TRBV7-9 to TRBJ2-5, with 8 bases lining up with TRBD2. Germline values: CDR1 SEHNR, CDR2 FQNEAQ (reference sequence). The CDR3 runs 15 residues. V lost 2 bases and J lost 0; bases outside the gene matches: 2. This CDR3 reads CASSLQRGYQETQYF. The CDR3 nucleotides read TGTGCCAGCAGCTTACAGCGGGGGTACCAAGAGACCCAGTACTTC.

This chain links TRBV5-1 with TRBJ2-5; the D gene is possibly TRBD2 (6 bases). Per germline, CDR1 SGHRS and CDR2 YFSETQ. Trimming took 6 bases from V and 5 from J, leaving 20 bases between them. The CDR3 contains 15 residues. CDR3 coding DNA: TGCGCCAGCAATGGGGGGTCGGGTACCTGGGAGACCCAGTACTTC. Its protein is CASNGGSGTWETQYF.

The chain carries TRBV19 and TRBJ2-1; D gene ambiguous. The CDR3 length is 13 residues. Germline assignment: CDR1 LNHDA and CDR2 SQIVND (reference sequence). V dropped 11 bases and J dropped 0 bases, with 11 bases sitting between them. This CDR3 is CASVGYSYNEQFF. The DNA for the CDR3 is TGTGCCTCCGTAGGGTACTCCTACAATGAGCAGTTCTTC.

This clonotype was observed a few times. V is TRBV20-1 and J is TRBJ2-3; 10 bases agree with TRBD2. Germline lookup yields CDR1 DFQATT and CDR2 SNEGSKA (reference sequence). The CDR3 consists of 16 residues. V gave up 3 bases and J gave up 3 bases; unmatched junction bases: 9. The CDR3 coding sequence is TGCAGTGCTAGGTTCTTACTAGCGGGGCGAACAGATACGCAGTATTTT. Protein product: CSARFLLAGRTDTQYF.

This clonotype was found many times. The rearrangement links TRBV2 to TRBJ1-5; D is possibly TRBD1 (5 bases). Germline V gives CDR1 SNHLY, CDR2 FYNNEI. Trimming left V 4 bases short and J 5 bases short, with 12 bases between. This CDR3 has 14 residues. The CDR3 reads CASSATGNDQPQHF. As DNA, the CDR3 is TGTGCCAGCAGTGCTACAGGAAATGATCAGCCCCAGCATTTT.

This clonotype showed up just a few times. The rearrangement uses TRBV21-1 and TRBJ2-5; TRBD1, as called in the table, went unchecked against the DNA. TRBV21-1 is a pseudogene segment. This CDR3 region has 19 residues. CDR3 sequence reads: CASSKARRGPDFLEETQYF. In DNA, the CDR3 is TGTGCCAGCAGCAAAGCGAGGAGGGGGCCTGATTTCTTAGAAGAGACCCAGTACTTC.

The table lists this clonotype with a few counts. For the CDR3, the DNA is TGCGCCAGCAGCTTGTTTCCAGGAACCAGCTACGAGCAGTACGTC. This encodes CASSLFPGTSYEQYV. The J gene is TRBJ2-7, the V gene TRBV5-1, with D unclear. V dropped 1 base and J dropped 3 bases, with 14 bases sitting between them. The CDR3 runs to 15 residues. From germline, CDR1 is SGHRS and CDR2 YFSETQ.

This clonotype has more than one count but fewer than ten. V usage is TRBV4-1 and J usage is TRBJ1-5, with D hard to call. Germline V gene sequence: CDR1 MGHRA, CDR2 YSYEKL. V was cut by 1 base and J by 3 bases, with 7 bases left in between. CDR3 length: 14 amino acids. Here the CDR3 DNA reads TGCGCCAGCAGCCAAGTTGGGTTCAATCAGCCCCAGCATTTT. This sequence encodes CASSQVGFNQPQHF.

This clonotype was detected a few times. The chain is built from TRBV6-5 and TRBJ2-7, with 7 bases that match TRBD1. Germline V gene data show CDR1 as MNHEY and CDR2 as SVGAGI. V lost 0 bases and J lost 0; bases outside the gene matches: 2. The CDR3 is 15 amino acids. The CDR3 spells CASSYSTGSSYEQYF. The CDR3 bases are TGTGCCAGCAGTTACTCGACAGGGAGCTCCTACGAGCAGTACTTC.

This clonotype turned up a few times. The chain recombines TRBV5-6 with TRBJ2-3; the D gene could be TRBD1 or TRBD2 (5 bases each). The CDR3 totals 14 residues. In germline, CDR1 is SGHDT, CDR2 YYEEEE. Trimming removed 10 bases at V and 3 bases at J, with 18 bases between. The CDR3 protein is CASSPGPRTDTQYF. The DNA of the CDR3 is TGTGCCTCTTCGCCGGGGCCCAGGACAGATACGCAGTATTTT.

This clonotype was seen just once. The chain carries TRBV18 and TRBJ2-5; TRBD1 or TRBD2 may be the D gene (5 bases each). V lost 8 bases to trimming and J lost 2 bases, with 12 bases between them. Per the germline V gene, CDR1 is KGHSH and CDR2 is LQKENI. The CDR3 is made up of 13 amino acids. The CDR3 spells CASRRDGQETQYF. In nucleotides, the CDR3 is TGTGCCAGCCGAAGGGACGGTCAAGAGACCCAGTACTTC. The full variable domain, its missing parts supplied by reference TRBV18 and TRBJ2-5, is NAGVMQNPRHLVRRRGQEARLRCSPMKGHSHVYWYRQLPEEGLKFMVYLQKENIIDESGMPKERFSAEFPKEGPSILRIQQVVRGDSAAYFCASRRDGQETQYFGPGTRLLVL.

The chain combines TRBV9 with TRBJ1-1; D gene ambiguous. Germline values: CDR1 SGDLS, CDR2 YYNGEE. Trimming took off 2 bases at V and 2 bases at J, with 13 bases between the two ends. The CDR3 spans 15 residues. The CDR3 region is CASSVPPDGNTEAFF. The CDR3 nucleotides read TGTGCCAGCAGCGTCCCCCCGGACGGAAACACTGAAGCTTTCTTT. The full variable domain, completed using reference TRBV9 and TRBJ1-1, is DSGVTQTPKHLITATGQRVTLRCSPRSGDLSVYWYQQSLDQGLQFLIQYYNGEERAKGNILERFSAQQFPDLHSELNLSSLELGDSALYFCASSVPPDGNTEAFFGQGTRLTVV.

The chain couples TRBV7-2 to TRBJ2-3, with D possibly being TRBD1 or TRBD2 (6 bases each). This CDR3 region has 16 residues. V lost 5 bases and J lost 2, with 17 bases in between. Looked up from germline, CDR1 is SGHTA and CDR2 is FQGNSA. CDR3 region: CASSLRPGALTDTQYF. The CDR3, as DNA: TGTGCCAGCAGCCTACGGCCGGGGGCCCTCACAGATACGCAGTATTTT. The complete variable domain, with remaining parts taken from reference TRBV7-2 and TRBJ2-3, reads GAGVSQSPSNKVTEKGKDVELRCDPISGHTALYWYRQSLGQGLEFLIYFQGNSAPDKSGLPSDRFSAERTGGSVSTLTIQRTQQEDSAVYLCASSLRPGALTDTQYFGPGTRLTVL.

This clonotype was detected only a few times. This chain links TRBV12-3 or TRBV12-4 with TRBJ1-6, with D unclear. V dropped 6 bases and J dropped 11 bases, with 14 bases sitting between them. The CDR3 loop spans 13 amino acids. The CDR3 sequence is CASSRELEAPLHF. The CDR3 DNA follows: TGTGCCAGCAGCCGGGAGCTTGAGGCACCCCTCCACTTT.

Only a few counts were recorded for this clonotype. The rearrangement links TRBV14 to TRBJ1-2, with TRBD1 as a possible D gene (5 bases). The CDR3 is 15 amino acids. V gave up 0 bases and J gave up 5 bases, with 13 bases separating them. Per germline, CDR1 SGHDN and CDR2 FVKESK. The DNA of the CDR3 is TGTGCCAGCAGCCAAGAGGGGAGCGGGGCTTATGGCTACACCTTC. It yields the protein CASSQEGSGAYGYTF.

V gene TRBV28 combines with J gene TRBJ2-1; 8 bases are a match to TRBD2. CDR1 and CDR2 from the germline V gene are MDHEN and SYDVKM. The V and J ends lost 6 bases and 0 bases, in that order; junction bases with no gene match: 4. This CDR3 is built from 15 residues. CDR3 DNA sequence: TGTGCCAGCAGACGGGGGGGCGTCTCCTACAATGAGCAGTTCTTC. It specifies CASRRGGVSYNEQFF.

The rearrangement links TRBV5-1 to TRBJ2-1, with unresolved D. Germline CDR1 SGHRS, CDR2 YFSETQ. The CDR3 length is 15 residues. Trimming left V 1 base short and J 3 bases short, with 11 bases between. DNA of the CDR3: TGCGCCAGCAGCTTGACTACCGACCTCTACAATGAGCAGTTCTTC. Translation gives CASSLTTDLYNEQFF.

This clonotype was counted between two and nine times. The chain has TRBV4-1 and TRBJ2-4, with TRBD2 matching over 7 bases. The germline gives CDR1 MGHRA, CDR2 YSYEKL. The CDR3 has 17 amino acids. V dropped 3 bases and J dropped 3; count of bases not matched to a gene: 11. The CDR3 DNA reads as TGCGCCAGCAGCCATCCTCTCGGGAGGCAGGGCAAAAACATTCAGTACTTC. It translates to CASSHPLGRQGKNIQYF.

In its sample, this clonotype was seen a few times. This sequence joins TRBV5-1 and TRBJ2-5; D may be TRBD1 or TRBD2 (5 bases each). V was clipped by 3 bases and J by 0 bases, with 9 bases between them. The CDR3 extends over 14 amino acids. Germline lookup yields CDR1 SGHRS and CDR2 YFSETQ. CDR3 sequence: CASSSGRDQETQYF. The CDR3 nucleotides are TGCGCCAGCAGCTCGGGACGGGACCAAGAGACCCAGTACTTC.

The chain employs TRBV11-2 and TRBJ2-5; 7 bases agree with TRBD2. Germline V gene data show CDR1 as SGHAT and CDR2 as FQNNGV. J was trimmed by 2 bases and V by 0 bases; bases with no gene match: 6. This CDR3 region has 16 residues. The chain's CDR3 is CASSLDQRGLQETQYF. In nucleotides, the CDR3 is TGTGCCAGCAGCTTAGATCAGCGGGGCTTACAAGAGACCCAGTACTTC.

In this sample, this clonotype turned up many times. The chain has TRBV7-2 and TRBJ2-5; TRBD2 aligns across 11 bases. The CDR3 has 16 residues. With V trimmed by 1 base and J by 5 bases, 6 bases remained unmatched. The V gene's germline CDR1 is SGHTA and CDR2 FQGNSA. CDR3 amino acids: CASSLVAGGLGETQYF. CDR3 nucleotides: TGTGCCAGCAGCTTAGTAGCGGGGGGGCTTGGTGAGACCCAGTACTTC. Looking up the rest from reference TRBV7-2 and TRBJ2-5 gives the full variable domain: GAGVSQSPSNKVTEKGKDVELRCDPISGHTALYWYRQSLGQGLEFLIYFQGNSAPDKSGLPSDRFSAERTGGSVSTLTIQRTQQEDSAVYLCASSLVAGGLGETQYFGPGTRLLVL.

The V call is TRBV6-1, the J call TRBJ2-1; D not certain. Germline CDR1 reads MNHNS; CDR2 reads SASEGT. This CDR3 region has 13 residues. V dropped 6 bases and J dropped 4 bases, with 10 bases sitting between them. Here the CDR3 reads CASSFLRYNEQFF. In DNA form, the CDR3 reads TGTGCCAGCAGCTTCTTGCGGTACAATGAGCAGTTCTTC.

This clonotype was counted between two and nine times. The chain links TRBV20-1 to TRBJ2-5; 8 bases are a match to TRBD1. J lost 2 bases, V lost 3 bases, and 5 bases had no gene match. Per germline, CDR1 DFQATT and CDR2 SNEGSKA (reference sequence). The CDR3 totals 14 residues. CDR3 protein: CSASPRTGQETQYF. The CDR3 DNA is TGCAGTGCTAGCCCCCGGACAGGGCAAGAGACCCAGTACTTC.

This clonotype was seen at least ten times. V usage is TRBV4-2 and J usage is TRBJ2-5; 9 nucleotides align to TRBD1. With 4 bases clipped from V and 2 bases from J, the junction kept 5 bases outside the gene matches. CDR3 length: 15 amino acids. In germline, CDR1 is LGHNA, CDR2 YNFKEQ. DNA of the CDR3: TGTGCCAGCAGCCGGGACAGGGCTACTCAAGAGACCCAGTACTTC. Translating it yields CASSRDRATQETQYF.

This clonotype was picked up many times. The junction and the germline gene differ at one end; a read error may be behind it. CDR3 coding DNA: TGTGCTAGCAGCTTAGATGGCAGACAAGAGACCCAGTACTTC. Its protein is CASSLDGRQETQYF. The rearrangement links TRBV7-7 to TRBJ2-5; D is ambiguous. This CDR3 comprises 14 residues. CDR1 and CDR2 (germline): SSHAT, FNYEAQ (reference sequence).

This clonotype is termed medium-sized. V usage is TRBV5-1 and J usage is TRBJ2-4; D is unresolved. Germline values: CDR1 SGHRS, CDR2 YFSETQ. V gave up 0 bases and J gave up 0 bases, with 13 bases separating them. The CDR3 spans 17 residues. CDR3 residues: CASSLAFEKAAKNIQYF. CDR3 in DNA: TGCGCCAGCAGCTTGGCTTTTGAGAAGGCAGCCAAAAACATTCAGTACTTC.

This chain connects TRBV2 to TRBJ2-1; maybe TRBD2 (5 bases). The CDR3 loop spans 15 amino acids. Germline CDR1 reads SNHLY; CDR2 reads FYNNEI. V dropped 3 bases and J dropped 7 bases, with 16 bases sitting between them. The CDR3 bases are TGTGCCAGCAGTGATCCGACTACTACCTTTAATGAGCAGTTCTTC. Translated: CASSDPTTTFNEQFF.